This TCR beta chain was documented in a study of glioma-infiltrating T cells after dendritic cell vaccination. Study background: Patients received autologous tumor lysate-pulsed dendritic cell vaccination between about 2003 and 2013. Monocyte-derived dendritic cells, cultured seven days with IL-4 and GM-CSF, were pulsed with autologous tumor lysate. Three intradermal dendritic cell vaccine injections were given every two weeks.

This clone was found a few times. Measured with immunoSEQ multiplex PCR; TCRdb has only the in-frame clones, and not every one. Among about 73,000 clones listed, roughly 80% were seen once. The source is a human donor with glioblastoma. The input for sequencing was blood, taken before dendritic cell vaccination.

The CDR3 DNA reads TGTGCCAGCAGTGAAAATCCGGGGGCTAATGAAAAACTGTTTTTT. This codes for CASSENPGANEKLFF. This chain links TRBV6-1 with TRBJ1-4; possibly TRBD1 for D (5 bases). Per the germline V gene, CDR1 is MNHNS and CDR2 is SASEGT. CDR3 length equals 15 residues. The V and J ends lost 2 bases and 3 bases respectively, with 10 bases between them.